One sample yielded the 5 T cell receptor beta chains listed below, sequenced in a study of shared clonotypes between healthy human individuals. Using immunoSEQ multiplex PCR, the repertoire was profiled, and TCRdb retains in-frame clones only, with some absent. The sample has 400,000 to 500,000 clones; 79% are singletons. Sequenced material: PBMCs. The receptors were sampled from a woman aged 40 to 50 in good health. Some clones in this sample may be carry-over from other donors' samples.

This clone was counted once. The genes are TRBV30 and TRBJ2-1; no reliable D call. Germline values: CDR1 GTSNPN, CDR2 SVGIG (reference sequence). V lost 0 bases and J 10 bases, leaving 16 bases between the germline ends. The CDR3 runs to 14 residues. The CDR3 region has the DNA TGTGCCTGGAGTGTAGGTTCCCCTGTGGGAGAGCAGTTCTTC. Translated, it gives CAWSVGSPVGEQFF.

On this clone: Other DNA sequences in the same sample also yield this CDR3. The rearrangement uses TRBV18 and TRBJ2-5, with D unresolved. In germline, CDR1 is KGHSH, CDR2 LQKENI. Trimming took 0 bases from V and 1 from J, leaving 3 bases between them. The CDR3 totals 13 residues. CDR3: CASSPPGQETQYF. In DNA, the CDR3 is TGTGCCAGCTCACCACCCGGCCAAGAGACCCAGTACTTC.

V gene TRBV5-1 combines with J gene TRBJ2-1, with TRBD2 matching over 8 bases. The CDR3 runs to 17 residues. The germline V gene has CDR1 SGHRS and CDR2 YFSETQ. The V gene end was trimmed by 1 base and the J gene end by 6 bases; junction bases not matched to a gene: 12. This CDR3 reads CASSLFARTSSGNEQFF. Here the CDR3 DNA reads TGCGCCAGCAGCTTGTTCGCTCGGACTAGCTCCGGCAATGAGCAGTTCTTC.

The rearrangement uses TRBV7-2 and TRBJ2-7; D may be TRBD1 (6 bases). Germline V gene sequence: CDR1 SGHTA, CDR2 FQGNSA. The CDR3 covers 15 residues. With 7 bases removed from V and 0 bases from J, the gap between germline ends came to 16 bases. The CDR3 is CASTLGGQRSYEQYF. The CDR3 DNA reads TGTGCCAGCACCTTGGGCGGACAGCGCTCCTACGAGCAGTACTTC.

This chain uses TRBV10-3 with TRBJ2-5; 11 nucleotides match TRBD2. The J call may be incorrect, as the DNA end agrees better with TRBJ2-7. The length of the CDR3 is 15 residues. The germline V gene has CDR1 ENHRY and CDR2 SYGVKD. Here the CDR3 reads CAISDTTSGNYEQYF. CDR3 DNA sequence: TGTGCCATCAGTGATACGACTAGCGGGAATTACGAGCAGTACTTC.